This is a list of T cell receptor beta chains from one sample in a study of T cells in Graves' hyperthyroidism and ophthalmopathy. TCRdb re-analysed the multiplex PCR reads in MiXCR, keeping a single row per CDR3 protein. The table has 700,000 to 950,000 distinct CDR3 sequences, 35% seen once. Sequencing input: blood. Receptor source: a middle-aged woman with Graves' hyperthyroidism. CDR3s include the opening cysteine and the closing phenylalanine or tryptophan. The order of the fields is D gene, clone size, V gene, J gene, CDR3 protein, CDR3 DNA. D genes are given only for firm matches. Clone sizes are given selectively: once, few, many, or a class where the clone is expanded.

d_gene: TRBD1; abundance: many; v_gene: TRBV19; j_gene: TRBJ1-5; CDR3aa: CASKQGYSNQPQHF; CDR3nt: TGTGCCAGTAAACAGGGGTATAGCAATCAGCCCCAGCATTTT
d_gene: .; abundance: .; v_gene: TRBV7-2; j_gene: TRBJ1-1; CDR3aa: CASTHRLRYTEAFF; CDR3nt: TGCGCCAGCACCCACAGGTTAAGATACACTGAAGCTTTCTTT
d_gene: TRBD1; abundance: .; v_gene: TRBV5-1; j_gene: TRBJ1-4; CDR3aa: CASSYDGTVVNDKLFF; CDR3nt: TGCGCCAGCAGCTATGATGGGACAGTCGTTAATGATAAACTGTTTTTT
d_gene: TRBD1; abundance: many; v_gene: TRBV12-3/TRBV12-4; j_gene: TRBJ1-2; CDR3aa: CASSLEWDRYGYTF; CDR3nt: TGTGCCAGCAGTTTAGAGTGGGACAGATACGGCTACACCTTC
d_gene: .; abundance: .; v_gene: TRBV6-5; j_gene: TRBJ1-4; CDR3aa: CASSLGGGEPNEKLFF; CDR3nt: TGTGCCAGCAGTTTGGGCGGGGGGGAGCCTAATGAAAAACTGTTTTTT
d_gene: .; abundance: .; v_gene: TRBV27; j_gene: TRBJ1-4; CDR3aa: CASSRLSGVAEKLFF; CDR3nt: TGTGCCAGCAGTCGCCTAAGCGGCGTAGCTGAAAAACTGTTTTTT
d_gene: .; abundance: few; v_gene: TRBV7-8; j_gene: TRBJ2-7; CDR3aa: CASSFSPGYEQYF; CDR3nt: TGTGCCAGCAGCTTCTCCCCGGGCTACGAGCAGTACTTC
d_gene: TRBD1; abundance: .; v_gene: TRBV6-6; j_gene: TRBJ1-2; CDR3aa: CASTQGVEYGYTF; CDR3nt: TGTGCCAGCACTCAGGGGGTAGAATATGGCTACACCTTC
d_gene: TRBD1; abundance: .; v_gene: TRBV28; j_gene: TRBJ1-1; CDR3aa: CASSGQGAFWTEAFF; CDR3nt: TGTGCCAGCAGTGGGCAGGGGGCGTTTTGGACTGAAGCTTTCTTT
d_gene: .; abundance: many; v_gene: TRBV24-1; j_gene: TRBJ1-3; CDR3aa: CATSDHSDSGNTIYF; CDR3nt: TGTGCCACCAGTGACCACTCAGACTCTGGAAACACCATATATTTT
d_gene: .; abundance: few; v_gene: TRBV28; j_gene: TRBJ1-1; CDR3aa: CASTLLYRNTEAFF; CDR3nt: TGTGCCAGCACCCTCCTTTATAGGAACACTGAAGCTTTCTTT
d_gene: TRBD1; abundance: .; v_gene: TRBV15; j_gene: TRBJ1-2; CDR3aa: CATSRPDRGNYGYTF; CDR3nt: TGTGCCACCAGCAGACCGGACAGGGGTAACTATGGCTACACCTTC
d_gene: .; abundance: .; v_gene: TRBV2; j_gene: TRBJ1-4; CDR3aa: CASSFSGHHEKLFF; CDR3nt: TGTGCCAGCAGTTTCTCGGGACACCATGAAAAACTGTTTTTT
d_gene: TRBD1; abundance: .; v_gene: TRBV7-6; j_gene: TRBJ2-7; CDR3aa: CASSSGQGPHEQYF; CDR3nt: TGCGCCAGCAGCTCCGGACAGGGGCCCCACGAGCAGTACTTC
d_gene: .; abundance: few; v_gene: TRBV5-6; j_gene: TRBJ2-3; CDR3aa: CASSLERTDTQYF; CDR3nt: TGTGCCAGCAGCTTAGAACGCACAGATACGCAGTATTTT
d_gene: .; abundance: .; v_gene: TRBV6-2/TRBV6-3; j_gene: TRBJ1-5; CDR3aa: CASSYWGPNQPQHF; CDR3nt: TGTGCCAGCAGTTACTGGGGGCCCAATCAGCCCCAGCATTTT
d_gene: .; abundance: .; v_gene: TRBV5-1; j_gene: TRBJ1-1; CDR3aa: CASSFGNFVEAFF; CDR3nt: TGCGCCAGCAGCTTTGGGAATTTCGTTGAAGCTTTCTTT
d_gene: .; abundance: .; v_gene: TRBV15; j_gene: TRBJ2-3; CDR3aa: CATSLDWGGGALDTQYF; CDR3nt: TGTGCCACCAGCTTAGATTGGGGGGGGGGGGCCTTAGATACGCAGTATTTT
d_gene: .; abundance: many; v_gene: TRBV7-7; j_gene: TRBJ1-5; CDR3aa: CAHHNVPLAGQPQHF; CDR3nt: TGTGCTCACCATAATGTCCCTTTGGCGGGTCAGCCCCAGCATTTT
d_gene: .; abundance: .; v_gene: TRBV5-4; j_gene: TRBJ1-6; CDR3aa: CASSLVVADNSPLHF; CDR3nt: TGTGCCAGCAGCTTGGTAGTAGCCGATAATTCACCCCTCCACTTT
d_gene: TRBD1; abundance: few; v_gene: TRBV14; j_gene: TRBJ1-2; CDR3aa: CASSHTGGADGYTF; CDR3nt: TGTGCCAGCAGCCACACAGGGGGCGCGGATGGCTACACCTTC
d_gene: .; abundance: .; v_gene: TRBV7-2; j_gene: TRBJ1-2; CDR3aa: CASSPPGEQENGYTF; CDR3nt: TGTGCCAGCAGCCCCCCTGGGGAACAGGAGAATGGCTACACCTTC